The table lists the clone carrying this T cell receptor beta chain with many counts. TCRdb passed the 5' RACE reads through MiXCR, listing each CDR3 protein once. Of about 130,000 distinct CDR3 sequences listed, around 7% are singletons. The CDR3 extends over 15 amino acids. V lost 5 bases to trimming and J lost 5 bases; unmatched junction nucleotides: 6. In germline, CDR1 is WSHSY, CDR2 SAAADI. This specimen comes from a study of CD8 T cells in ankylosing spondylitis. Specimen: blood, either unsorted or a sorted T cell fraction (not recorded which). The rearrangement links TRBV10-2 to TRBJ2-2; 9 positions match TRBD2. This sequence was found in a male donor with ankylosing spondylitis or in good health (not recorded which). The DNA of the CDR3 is TGCGCCAGCAGTTCGACTAGCGGACGGACCGGGGAGCTGTTTTTT. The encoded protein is CASSSTSGRTGELFF.